These 25 T cell receptor beta chains came from one sample sequenced in a study of T cell repertoires in cytomegalovirus infection. MiXCR was run by TCRdb on the reads, yielding one entry per CDR3 protein. The sample has more than 200,000 distinct CDR3 sequences, roughly 10% seen once. The material sequenced was PBMCs. All receptors come from a human donor in good health (CMV status not recorded). Some clones in this sample may be carry-over from other donors' samples.

At least ten counts were recorded for this clonotype. The chain couples TRBV12-3 or TRBV12-4 to TRBJ1-4; 10 nucleotides match TRBD1. The CDR3 runs 17 residues. The V gene end was trimmed by 3 bases and the J gene end by 4 bases; junction bases not matched to a gene: 8. The CDR3: CASSLSRWTGGNEKLFF. In DNA, the CDR3 is TGTGCCAGCAGTTTGAGTAGGTGGACAGGGGGTAATGAAAAACTGTTTTTT.

This clonotype was counted many times. CDR3 amino acids: CASSSLGPYEQYF. CDR3 sequence (DNA): TGTGCCAGCAGCTCCCTAGGGCCATACGAGCAGTACTTC. The J gene is TRBJ2-7, the V gene TRBV7-2; D is unresolved. In germline, CDR1 is SGHTA, CDR2 FQGNSA. This CDR3 comprises 13 residues. V gave up 4 bases and J gave up 4 bases, with 11 bases separating them. Together with reference TRBV7-2 and TRBJ2-7, the CDR3 gives the full variable domain: GAGVSQSPSNKVTEKGKDVELRCDPISGHTALYWYRQSLGQGLEFLIYFQGNSAPDKSGLPSDRFSAERTGGSVSTLTIQRTQQEDSAVYLCASSSLGPYEQYFGPGTRLTVT.

The rearrangement joins TRBV6-4 to TRBJ2-1, with 11 nucleotides matching TRBD1. The CDR3 runs 15 residues. CDR1 MRHNA and CDR2 SNTAGT come from the germline V gene. V gave up 6 bases and J gave up 6 bases; unmatched junction bases: 7. CDR3 in DNA: TGTGCCAGCAGCCTCGGGACAGGGGGTATCAATGAGCAGTTCTTC. It encodes CASSLGTGGINEQFF.

This clonotype was seen many times. V usage is TRBV7-2 and J usage is TRBJ1-2; possible D gene TRBD1, 5 bases. The CDR3 is made up of 15 amino acids. Germline V gene lookup returns CDR1 SGHTA and CDR2 FQGNSA. The ends were cut back, 5 bases at V and 3 bases at J, with 16 bases in the middle. CDR3 in DNA: TGTGCCAGCAGCACGGAGGGACGGACTTACTATGGCTACACCTTC. This codes for CASSTEGRTYYGYTF.

This clonotype was counted many times. The chain employs TRBV7-8 and TRBJ2-1; D is undetermined. The V gene's germline CDR1 is SGHVS and CDR2 FQNEAQ. There are 12 residues in the CDR3. With 5 bases removed from V and 6 bases from J, the gap between germline ends came to 8 bases. The CDR3 region has the DNA TGTGCCAGCAGCCGAGAGACCAATGAGCAGTTCTTC. Translation: CASSRETNEQFF.

This clonotype was detected only a few times. The V gene is TRBV19, the J gene TRBJ1-5; a possible D gene is TRBD1 (5 bases). CDR3 length: 14 amino acids. Germline CDR1 and CDR2: LNHDA and SQIVND (reference sequence). The V and J ends lost 2 bases and 7 bases respectively, with 12 bases between them. In DNA, the CDR3 is TGTGCCAGTAGTATAACCGGGGGGGGGCAGCCCCAGCATTTT. This codes for CASSITGGGQPQHF.

The J gene is TRBJ2-7, the V gene TRBV19, with TRBD1 matching 8 bases. The CDR3 has 14 residues. Germline values: CDR1 LNHDA, CDR2 SQIVND (reference sequence). V lost 5 bases and J lost 6; bases outside the gene matches: 9. Here the CDR3 reads CASSVSRGPSEQYF. CDR3 DNA sequence: TGTGCCAGTAGTGTAAGCAGGGGGCCGTCCGAGCAGTACTTC.

This clonotype was counted at least ten times. The rearrangement uses TRBV19 and TRBJ1-5; D is possibly TRBD1 (6 bases). The V and J ends lost 7 bases and 5 bases respectively, with 18 bases between them. Germline V lookup: CDR1 LNHDA, CDR2 SQIVND (reference sequence). This CDR3 region has 15 residues. This CDR3 reads CASIPDSRMDQPQHF. DNA of the CDR3: TGTGCCAGTATCCCGGACAGCCGGATGGATCAGCCCCAGCATTTT. Variable domain in full (rest from reference TRBV19 and TRBJ1-5): DGGITQSPKYLFRKEGQNVTLSCEQNLNHDAMYWYRQDPGQGLRLIYYSQIVNDFQKGDIAEGYSVSREKKESFPLTVTSAQKNPTAFYLCASIPDSRMDQPQHFGDGTRLSIL.

This clonotype has a count of ten or more. The chain uses TRBV7-2 and TRBJ2-3; 12 bases fit TRBD2. The CDR3 totals 15 residues. The V segment lost 5 bases and the J segment 5 bases; nucleotides outside the gene matches: 5. The germline gives CDR1 SGHTA, CDR2 FQGNSA. The CDR3 is CASSPMGLAGDTQYF. DNA for the CDR3: TGTGCCAGCAGCCCCATGGGACTAGCGGGAGATACGCAGTATTTT.

This clonotype was counted between two and nine times. This chain joins TRBV25-1 and TRBJ1-1; no clear D gene. The V gene's germline CDR1 is MGHDK and CDR2 SYGVNS. V lost 3 bases, J lost 3 bases, and 5 bases lay in between. CDR3 length: 12 amino acids. Written as DNA, the CDR3 is TGTGCCAGCAGTGACATAGACACTGAAGCTTTCTTT. Its translation is CASSDIDTEAFF.

This clonotype appeared a few times. This chain joins TRBV7-2 and TRBJ2-2; no reliable D call. CDR3 length: 12 residues. V lost 3 bases and J 10 bases, leaving 9 bases between the germline ends. CDR1 and CDR2 from the germline V gene are SGHTA and FQGNSA. CDR3 coding DNA: TGTGCCAGCAGCTTCGACATACCGGAGCTGTTTTTT. This encodes CASSFDIPELFF.

This clonotype was seen repeatedly, ten times or more. The J gene is TRBJ2-7, the V gene TRBV7-2, with D tentatively TRBD1 or TRBD2 (5 bases each). Germline V CDR1 and CDR2: SGHTA, FQGNSA. The CDR3 has 12 residues. Trimming shortened V by 0 bases and J by 9 bases, and 9 bases separated the two germline ends. Written as DNA, the CDR3 is TGTGCCAGCAGCTTAGCCGGGACGGTGCAGTACTTC. This translates into CASSLAGTVQYF.

This chain connects TRBV12-3 or TRBV12-4 to TRBJ2-7, with 7 nucleotides matching TRBD2. Trimming took 7 bases from V and 2 from J; bases not matched to a gene: 5. The CDR3 has 13 residues. The CDR3, as DNA: TGTGCCAGCACTAGCGGAGTAACCTACGAGCAGTACTTC. Encoded protein: CASTSGVTYEQYF.

The chain has TRBV5-6 and TRBJ2-1; no clear D. Germline values: CDR1 SGHDT, CDR2 YYEEEE. This CDR3 contains 11 residues. The ends were cut back, 2 bases at V and 15 bases at J, with 12 bases in the middle. The CDR3, as DNA: TGTGCCAGCAGCTTTGGTGACGAGAGGTTCTTC. Protein product: CASSFGDERFF.

This clonotype occurred a few times. The V gene is TRBV5-1, the J gene TRBJ2-1; 8 bases map to TRBD1. The CDR3 is 15 amino acids. V was clipped by 0 bases and J by 8 bases; unmatched bases: 7. Germline CDR1 and CDR2: SGHRS and YFSETQ. The CDR3 is CASSLGVPGGHEQFF. In nucleotides, the CDR3 is TGCGCCAGCAGCTTGGGTGTCCCAGGGGGCCATGAGCAGTTCTTC.

In its sample, this clonotype was seen a few times. The chain employs TRBV12-3 or TRBV12-4 and TRBJ2-1; 9 nucleotides line up with TRBD2. The CDR3 covers 15 residues. V shed 3 bases and J 5 bases; nucleotides not matched to a gene: 5. In DNA, the CDR3 is TGTGCCAGCAGTTTCGCGGGGGGGCTAAACAATGAGCAGTTCTTC. Its protein is CASSFAGGLNNEQFF.

The chain employs TRBV20-1 and TRBJ1-1; D gene uncertain. The CDR3 contains 11 residues. The V end lost 6 bases, the J end lost 1 base, and 6 bases lay between the germline ends. Germline CDR1 and CDR2: DFQATT and SNEGSKA (reference sequence). CDR3 coding DNA: TGCAGTGCGCCTACGAACACTGAAGCTTTCTTT. This sequence encodes CSAPTNTEAFF.

Ten or more counts support this clonotype. The chain joins TRBV7-2 to TRBJ2-1; 11 positions match TRBD2. With 0 bases clipped from V and 2 bases from J, the junction kept 0 bases outside the gene matches. The CDR3 spans 16 residues. Germline loops: CDR1 SGHTA, CDR2 FQGNSA. CDR3 in amino acids: CASSLALAGAYNEQFF. In DNA, the CDR3 is TGTGCCAGCAGCTTAGCACTAGCGGGGGCCTACAATGAGCAGTTCTTC.

This clonotype showed up many times. The chain is built from TRBV7-8 and TRBJ1-6; 8 nucleotides align to TRBD1. Trimming removed 3 bases from V and 9 bases from J; junction bases left unmatched: 10. Germline V lookup: CDR1 SGHVS, CDR2 FQNEAQ. This CDR3 has 16 amino acids. The CDR3 region is CASSFITRGQGSPLHF. CDR3 DNA sequence: TGTGCCAGCAGCTTTATAACCAGGGGGCAAGGTTCACCCCTCCACTTT.

In this sample, this clonotype turned up many times. The V gene is TRBV7-2, the J gene TRBJ1-5; 10 bases match TRBD1. The length of the CDR3 is 16 residues. The germline V gene encodes CDR1 SGHTA and CDR2 FQGNSA. The V and J ends lost 3 bases and 2 bases, in that order; junction bases with no gene match: 4. For the CDR3, the DNA is TGTGCCAGCAGCTTTGGAGGGACAGGGGGCAATCAGCCCCAGCATTTT. It translates to CASSFGGTGGNQPQHF.

This clonotype was detected ten times or more. The CDR3 sequence is CASSLFPGDIQYF. As DNA, the CDR3 is TGTGCCAGCAGCTTATTTCCCGGGGACATTCAGTACTTC. V usage is TRBV7-9 and J usage is TRBJ2-4, with D tentatively TRBD2 (5 bases). The CDR3 extends over 13 amino acids. The V end was cut by 2 bases, the J end by 8 bases, with 10 bases between. CDR1 SEHNR and CDR2 FQNEAQ come from the germline V gene (reference sequence).

The chain carries TRBV7-8 and TRBJ1-1; D is ambiguous. This CDR3 contains 13 residues. The V end lost 1 base, the J end lost 11 bases, and 14 bases lay between the germline ends. Germline V gene lookup returns CDR1 SGHVS and CDR2 FQNEAQ. CDR3 DNA: TGTGCCAGCAGCTTAGTGAAGTCTCAAGCGGCTTTCTTT. Translated: CASSLVKSQAAFF.

This clonotype turned up a few times. The chain carries TRBV4-3 and TRBJ2-2; 16 bases map to TRBD2. The CDR3 sequence is 18 residues long. Unmatched junction bases numbered 5, after V lost 3 bases and J lost 4 bases. Germline values: CDR1 LGHNA, CDR2 YSLEER. Here the CDR3 reads CASSQGTSGRASTGELFF. CDR3 coding DNA: TGCGCCAGCAGCCAGGGGACTAGCGGGAGGGCCAGCACCGGGGAGCTGTTTTTT.

This clonotype has a count of ten or more. The chain couples TRBV6-6 to TRBJ2-7; D not certain. Germline V gives CDR1 MNHNY, CDR2 SVGAGI (reference sequence). Trimming shortened V by 2 bases and J by 6 bases, and 11 bases separated the two germline ends. The CDR3 runs 13 residues. The CDR3: CASSYQLPGEQYF. CDR3 in DNA: TGTGCCAGCAGTTACCAGCTTCCGGGCGAGCAGTACTTC.

A note on this clonotype: Since a much larger clone is just one base distant, this may be a read error. V usage is TRBV6-1 and J usage is TRBJ2-1; D is ambiguous. The J call is uncertain, as TRBJ2-7 better fits the DNA end. This CDR3 region has 15 residues. CDR1 and CDR2 (germline): MNHNS, SASEGT. CDR3 protein: CASRSPLELKDEQYF. The CDR3 DNA reads as TGTGCCAGCAGATCCCCCTTGGAACTGAAGGATGAGCAGTACTTC.